The next 25 T cell receptor beta chains were all read from a single sample in a study of cytomegalovirus exposure and HLA in healthy donors. Amplification used 60 Vbeta primers and 13 Jbeta primers. Clones were read by immunoSEQ multiplex PCR, and TCRdb kept only the in-frame ones, dropping some. In the table there are about 150,000 clones, approximately 80% of which are singletons. Input material: PBMCs. These TCRs come from a man aged 35 to 55 in good health and CMV-seronegative.

J is TRBJ2-2 and V is TRBV28, with TRBD1 as a possible D gene (6 bases). The CDR3 runs 15 residues. Per germline, CDR1 MDHEN and CDR2 SYDVKM. The germline V and J ends were trimmed by 3 bases and 5 bases, with 13 bases remaining between them. The CDR3 spells CASSFPRQETGELFF. The CDR3 bases are TGTGCCAGCAGTTTTCCGAGACAGGAGACCGGGGAGCTGTTTTTT.

V is TRBV6-5 and J is TRBJ2-7, with D maybe TRBD2 (5 bases). Germline CDR1 and CDR2: MNHEY and SVGAGI. V gave up 0 bases and J gave up 5 bases, with 14 bases separating them. The CDR3 sequence is 15 residues long. CDR3 DNA sequence: TGTGCCAGCAGTTACTCGGCAGGAGGAGGACACGAGCAGTACTTC. This gives the protein CASSYSAGGGHEQYF.

The chain recombines TRBV5-1 with TRBJ2-5; 9 nucleotides line up with TRBD2. Trimming removed 0 bases from V and 2 bases from J; junction bases left unmatched: 11. Germline V gives CDR1 SGHRS, CDR2 YFSETQ. The CDR3 runs 18 residues. The CDR3 DNA reads as TGCGCCAGCAGCTTGGCCGCGGTAGCGGGAGCCGTTCAAGAGACCCAGTACTTC. This translates into CASSLAAVAGAVQETQYF. Based on the CDR3 plus reference TRBV5-1 and TRBJ2-5, the full variable domain is KAGVTQTPRYLIKTRGQQVTLSCSPISGHRSVSWYQQTPGQGLQFLFEYFSETQRNKGNFPGRFSGRQFSNSRSEMNVSTLELGDSALYLCASSLAAVAGAVQETQYFGPGTRLLVL.

This chain links TRBV27 with TRBJ2-3; D gene uncertain. V lost 2 bases and J lost 8, with 11 bases in between. Germline V lookup: CDR1 MNHEY, CDR2 SMNVEV (reference sequence). The CDR3 loop spans 13 amino acids. The CDR3: CASSLDERFTQYF. In DNA form, the CDR3 reads TGTGCCAGCAGTTTAGACGAGCGCTTTACGCAGTATTTT.

The chain couples TRBV19 to TRBJ2-7; unclear D gene. Germline V CDR1 and CDR2: LNHDA, SQIVND (reference sequence). The V end was cut by 5 bases, the J end by 2 bases, with 10 bases between. The CDR3 length is 13 residues. CDR3 in amino acids: CASSVALPYEQYF. In nucleotides, the CDR3 is TGTGCCAGTAGTGTCGCGCTCCCCTACGAGCAGTACTTC.

This chain uses TRBV25-1 with TRBJ1-2; D not resolved. The CDR3 sequence is 11 residues long. V lost 0 bases to trimming and J lost 8 bases, with 4 bases between them. Germline CDR1 reads MGHDK; CDR2 reads SYGVNS. The CDR3 DNA is TGTGCCAGCAGTGAATATTCAGGCTACACCTTC. Encoded protein: CASSEYSGYTF.

This clone was seen just once. The rearrangement uses TRBV7-2 and TRBJ1-1; D is uncertain. This CDR3 is built from 13 residues. With 4 bases removed from V and 1 base from J, the gap between germline ends came to 7 bases. Germline loops: CDR1 SGHTA, CDR2 FQGNSA. The CDR3 region is CASSWAPNTEAFF. The CDR3 region has the DNA TGTGCCAGCAGCTGGGCCCCGAACACTGAAGCTTTCTTT. Combining the CDR3 with reference TRBV7-2 and TRBJ1-1 gives the whole variable domain GAGVSQSPSNKVTEKGKDVELRCDPISGHTALYWYRQSLGQGLEFLIYFQGNSAPDKSGLPSDRFSAERTGGSVSTLTIQRTQQEDSAVYLCASSWAPNTEAFFGQGTRLTVV.

The CDR3 protein is CARRGGEEGQETQYF. DNA of the CDR3: TGTGCCAGAAGGGGGGGGGAGGAGGGCCAAGAGACCCAGTACTTC. The chain combines TRBV27 with TRBJ2-5, with D perhaps matching TRBD2 (7 bases). The CDR3 has 15 residues. The V gene's germline CDR1 is MNHEY and CDR2 SMNVEV (reference sequence). V gave up 9 bases and J gave up 1 base, with 18 bases separating them.

The chain uses TRBV5-1 and TRBJ2-5; 7 bases are a match to TRBD1. Germline V gene lookup returns CDR1 SGHRS and CDR2 YFSETQ. The CDR3 is 14 residues long. Trimming at V came to 1 base and at J to 3 bases, leaving 3 bases not matched to a gene. The CDR3 region has the DNA TGCGCCAGCAGCTTGCGGCAGGGGGAAGAGACCCAGTACTTC. Translation: CASSLRQGEETQYF.

The genes are TRBV7-2 and TRBJ2-7, with 9 bases lining up with TRBD2. This CDR3 spans 15 amino acids. Germline V CDR1 and CDR2: SGHTA, FQGNSA. Trimming removed 2 bases from V and 1 base from J; junction bases left unmatched: 3. The CDR3, as DNA: TGTGCCAGCAGCTTAAACAGCGGGGGGTCCTACGAGCAGTACTTC. Protein sequence: CASSLNSGGSYEQYF.

This clone has more than one count but fewer than ten. The V call is TRBV7-9, the J call TRBJ2-6, with D possibly being TRBD2 (7 bases). The CDR3 is made up of 17 amino acids. The germline CDR1 and CDR2 sequences are SEHNR and FQNEAQ (reference sequence). V lost 2 bases and J lost 3, with 14 bases in between. The CDR3 sequence is CASSLLRGGSGANVLTF. CDR3 DNA sequence: TGTGCCAGCAGCTTATTAAGGGGGGGAAGTGGGGCCAACGTCCTGACTTTC.

The chain is built from TRBV28 and TRBJ2-5; 10 bases map to TRBD1. Losses at the gene ends were 6 bases for V and 4 bases for J; bases not matched to a gene: 23. Germline V gene lookup returns CDR1 MDHEN and CDR2 SYDVKM. CDR3 size: 20 residues. The CDR3 loop is CASSTVKAPGQGNWRETQYF. The CDR3 DNA reads TGTGCCAGCAGCACCGTCAAGGCACCGGGACAGGGGAATTGGAGAGAGACCCAGTACTTC.

A few counts support this clone. This chain links TRBV6-5 with TRBJ1-1; D may be TRBD1 (5 bases). CDR1 and CDR2 (germline): MNHEY, SVGAGI. The CDR3 has 15 amino acids. V lost 2 bases, J lost 4 bases, and 14 bases lay in between. In DNA form, the CDR3 reads TGTGCCAGCAGTTACGCCGGACACCTGACCACTGAAGCTTTCTTT. This encodes CASSYAGHLTTEAFF.

The chain uses TRBV6-1 and TRBJ2-5; 7 bases fit TRBD1. Gene TRBJ2-7 matches the end of the DNA better, so the J call may be wrong. CDR1 and CDR2 (germline): MNHNS, SASEGT. The CDR3 consists of 16 residues. The DNA for the CDR3 is TGTGCCAGCAGTGAAGGCCCCTCGGGACAGTACTACGAGCAGTACTTC. Residues: CASSEGPSGQYYEQYF.

The rearrangement links TRBV21-1 to TRBJ1-5. TRBV21-1 is given as a pseudogene. This CDR3 region has 17 residues. The CDR3 DNA is TGTGCCAGCAGCAATGAACGATACGGTTATAGCAATCAGCCCCAGCATTTT. This codes for CASSNERYGYSNQPQHF.

The chain has TRBV10-3 and TRBJ2-2, with 10 nucleotides matching TRBD2. CDR3 length equals 16 residues. Germline-derived CDR1 and CDR2 are ENHRY and SYGVKD. After removal of 2 bases from V and 1 base from J, the junction contained 1 base not matched to a gene. The chain's CDR3 is CAISEIAGGNTGELFF. The CDR3 DNA sequence: TGTGCCATCAGTGAGATAGCGGGGGGGAACACCGGGGAGCTGTTTTTT.

The chain is built from TRBV23-1 and TRBJ2-5, with TRBD1 matching 8 bases. TRBV23-1 is treated as an ORF (open reading frame) with a function not yet certain. The junction had 6 bases not matched to a gene; V was cut back by 6 bases and J by 6 bases. The CDR3 runs to 13 residues. The CDR3 sequence is CASSTGGGQTQYF. The CDR3 DNA is TGCGCCAGCAGCACAGGGGGTGGTCAGACCCAGTACTTC.

The rearrangement uses TRBV5-1 and TRBJ2-5; 7 nucleotides match TRBD2. Germline V gene lookup returns CDR1 SGHRS and CDR2 YFSETQ. This CDR3 has 15 amino acids. V trimming: 5 bases; J trimming: 2 bases; junction bases outside the gene matches: 9. CDR3 bases: TGCGCCAGCAGGCTTCTGAGCGGGAATCAAGAGACCCAGTACTTC. This gives the protein CASRLLSGNQETQYF.

In the case of this clone: Other DNA sequences in the same sample also yield this CDR3. This sequence joins TRBV15 and TRBJ2-7, with 15 bases that match TRBD2. This CDR3 region has 17 residues. V was pared by 0 bases and J by 6 bases, with 6 bases of the junction left unmatched. In germline, CDR1 is LNHNV, CDR2 YYDKDF (reference sequence). The CDR3 DNA sequence: TGTGCCACCAGCAGAGAAGGACTAGCGGGGGGGATTTCCGAGCAGTACTTC. Translation gives CATSREGLAGGISEQYF.

The genes are TRBV27 and TRBJ1-1, with a possible D match to TRBD1 (5 bases). V was pared by 0 bases and J by 2 bases, with 7 bases between. The germline gives CDR1 MNHEY, CDR2 SMNVEV (reference sequence). This CDR3 has 14 amino acids. CDR3 nucleotide sequence: TGTGCCAGCAGTTTATCCAGGGCCAACACTGAAGCTTTCTTT. It encodes CASSLSRANTEAFF.

The table lists this clone with a few counts. The rearrangement links TRBV6-4 to TRBJ2-7; 11 bases map to TRBD1. Germline V lookup: CDR1 MRHNA, CDR2 SNTAGT. J gave up 6 bases and V 10 bases, and 8 bases lay outside the gene matches. The CDR3 extends over 13 amino acids. The CDR3 spells CANPGQGDSEQYF. The DNA for the CDR3 is TGTGCCAACCCGGGACAGGGGGACTCCGAGCAGTACTTC.

This clone was seen a single time. The chain has TRBV30 and TRBJ1-5; D unresolved. The CDR3 runs 18 residues. CDR1 and CDR2 (germline): GTSNPN, SVGIG (reference sequence). The ends were cut back, 0 bases at V and 7 bases at J, with 25 bases in the middle. The CDR3 DNA reads as TGTGCCTGGAGTGTACAAGTCCGGTCCACCGGGGTAGGACAGCCCCAGCATTTT. Its translation is CAWSVQVRSTGVGQPQHF.

This clone was detected only a few times. The gene calls are TRBV2 and TRBJ1-5; possible D gene TRBD1, 5 bases. The germline V and J ends were trimmed by 4 bases and 3 bases, with 13 bases remaining between them. The CDR3 loop spans 15 amino acids. Germline V gene data show CDR1 as SNHLY and CDR2 as FYNNEI. As DNA, the CDR3 is TGTGCCAGCAGTGGTTCTATTGGGGCCAATCAGCCCCAGCATTTT. This encodes CASSGSIGANQPQHF.

The chain is built from TRBV7-2 and TRBJ2-7; D may be TRBD2 (7 bases). The CDR3 covers 15 residues. V dropped 3 bases and J dropped 4 bases, with 16 bases sitting between them. Germline loops: CDR1 SGHTA, CDR2 FQGNSA. In DNA form, the CDR3 reads TGTGCCAGCAGCTTGGGGGCGGGAGTTAGGTACGAGCAGTACTTC. The encoded protein is CASSLGAGVRYEQYF.

CDR3 loop: CASSQGGVGYYEQYF. CDR3 DNA: TGTGCCAGCAGCCAAGGGGGGGTCGGATACTACGAGCAGTACTTC. The V call is TRBV4-2, the J call TRBJ2-7; D is possibly TRBD2 (6 bases). The V gene lost 1 base and the J gene lost 3 bases, with 13 bases spanning the gap. The germline V gene encodes CDR1 LGHNA and CDR2 YNFKEQ. This CDR3 spans 15 amino acids.